This T cell receptor (beta chain) was sequenced in a study of blood T cell repertoires in COVID-19. On the study more broadly: Researchers got acute and convalescent COVID-19 samples from the United States, Italy and Spain. PBMCs, B-cell-depleted T cells, or T cells were the source of the cDNA or gDNA that made up the material.

Enrollment of patients from Seattle took place during active infection, with longitudinal follow-up. CDR1 and CDR2 (germline): SEHNR, FQNEAQ (reference sequence). The CDR3 is 14 residues long. V was shortened by 5 bases and J by 6 bases, with 14 bases between the two germline ends. Original methodology: Reference gene primer amplification gave estimated nucleated cell counts. TCRdb's copy holds only in-frame clones and misses some; the assay was immunoSEQ multiplex PCR. V and J calls and clone size are given by that table; D and trimming were obtained from the DNA. The data contain under 200,000 clones, around four fifths of them singletons.

The rearrangement links TRBV7-9 to TRBJ1-5; no definite D call. The sample comprised peripheral blood. The sequence came from a woman in her 70s with COVID-19, enrolled during active disease. The CDR3 spells CASSRKGAGQPQHF. The CDR3 bases are TGTGCCAGCAGCCGGAAGGGAGCGGGTCAGCCCCAGCATTTT.